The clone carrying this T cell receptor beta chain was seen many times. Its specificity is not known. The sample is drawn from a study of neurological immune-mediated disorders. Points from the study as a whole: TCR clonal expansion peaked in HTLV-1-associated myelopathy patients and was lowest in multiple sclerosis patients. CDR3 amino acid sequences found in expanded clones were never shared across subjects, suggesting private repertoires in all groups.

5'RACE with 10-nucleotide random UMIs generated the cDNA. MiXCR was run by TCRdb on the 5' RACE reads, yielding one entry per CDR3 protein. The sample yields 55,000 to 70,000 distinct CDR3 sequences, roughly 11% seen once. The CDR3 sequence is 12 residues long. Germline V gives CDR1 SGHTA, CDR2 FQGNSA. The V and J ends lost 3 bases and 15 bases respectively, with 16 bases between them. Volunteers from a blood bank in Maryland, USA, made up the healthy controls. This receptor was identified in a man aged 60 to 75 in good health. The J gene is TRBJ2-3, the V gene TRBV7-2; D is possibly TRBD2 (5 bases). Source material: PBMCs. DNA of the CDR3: TGTGCCAGCAGCTTCTCGGCGGAGGCGCGATATTTT. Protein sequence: CASSFSAEARYF.